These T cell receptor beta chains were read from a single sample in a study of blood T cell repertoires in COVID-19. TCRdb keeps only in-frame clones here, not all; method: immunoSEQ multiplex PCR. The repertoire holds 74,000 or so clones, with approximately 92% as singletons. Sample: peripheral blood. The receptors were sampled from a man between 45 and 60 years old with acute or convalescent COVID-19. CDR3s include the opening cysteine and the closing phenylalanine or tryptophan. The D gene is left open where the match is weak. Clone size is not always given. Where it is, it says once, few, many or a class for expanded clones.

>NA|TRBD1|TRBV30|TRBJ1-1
CAWKPGQGAWNTEAFF
TGTGCCTGGAAGCCGGGACAGGGGGCTTGGAACACTGAAGCTTTCTTT
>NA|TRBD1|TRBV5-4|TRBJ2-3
CASSLYRGPTDTQYF
TGTGCCAGCAGCTTGTACAGGGGGCCCACAGATACGCAGTATTTT
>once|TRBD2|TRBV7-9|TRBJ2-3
CASSLRASGISTDTQYF
TGTGCCAGCAGCTTAAGGGCTAGCGGGATCAGCACAGATACGCAGTATTTT
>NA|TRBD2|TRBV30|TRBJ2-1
CAWSVFIIGGREDYNEQFF
TGTGCCTGGAGTGTCTTTATTATTGGCGGGAGGGAAGACTACAATGAGCAGTTCTTC
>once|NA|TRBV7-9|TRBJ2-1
CASSREGQRTFF
TGTGCCAGCAGCCGAGAGGGACAAAGAACGTTCTTC
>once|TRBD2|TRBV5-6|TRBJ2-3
CASTQAGGPIAQYF
TGTGCCAGCACCCAAGCGGGAGGCCCGATCGCGCAGTATTTT
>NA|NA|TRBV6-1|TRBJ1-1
CASSEYRGNTEAFF
TGTGCCAGCAGTGAATATAGGGGGAACACTGAAGCTTTCTTT
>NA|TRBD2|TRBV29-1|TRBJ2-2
CSVVFGREGTGELFF
TGCAGCGTTGTATTCGGCAGGGAGGGCACCGGGGAGCTGTTTTTT
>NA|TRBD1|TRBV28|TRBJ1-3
CASSLLHRGAGNTIYF
TGTGCCAGCAGTCTCCTGCACAGGGGGGCCGGAAACACCATATATTTT
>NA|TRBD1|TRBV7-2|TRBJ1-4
CASSSQGQGVNEKLFF
TGTGCCAGCAGCTCCCAGGGACAGGGCGTGAATGAAAAACTGTTTTTT
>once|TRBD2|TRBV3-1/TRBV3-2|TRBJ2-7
CASSQYAGDNEQYF
TGTGCCAGCAGCCAATATGCGGGAGATAACGAGCAGTACTTC
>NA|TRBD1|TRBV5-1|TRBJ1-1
CASTPGTGGLNTEAFF
TGCGCCAGCACCCCCGGGACAGGCGGCTTGAACACTGAAGCTTTCTTT
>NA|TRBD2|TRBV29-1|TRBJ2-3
CSVQGAGGPDTQYF
TGCAGCGTTCAGGGAGCGGGAGGGCCAGATACGCAGTATTTT
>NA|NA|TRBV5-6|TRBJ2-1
CASSLISSYNEQFF
TGTGCCAGCAGCTTGATCAGCTCCTACAATGAGCAGTTCTTC
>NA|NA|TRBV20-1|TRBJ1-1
CSAMSRVSAFF
TGCAGTGCTATGAGCAGGGTATCGGCTTTCTTT
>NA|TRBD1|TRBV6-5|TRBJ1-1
CASSPQGRTEAFF
TGTGCCAGCAGTCCACAGGGGAGGACTGAAGCTTTCTTT
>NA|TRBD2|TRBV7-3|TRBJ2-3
CASSFGRGTDTQYF
TGTGCCAGCAGCTTCGGGAGGGGTACAGATACGCAGTATTTT
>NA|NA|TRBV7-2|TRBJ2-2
CASSLWGRGTGELFF
TGTGCCAGCAGCTTATGGGGAAGGGGCACCGGGGAGCTGTTTTTT
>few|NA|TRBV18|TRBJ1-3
CASSPSGSAPSGNTIYF
TGTGCCAGCTCACCTTCAGGATCGGCCCCCTCTGGAAACACCATATATTTT
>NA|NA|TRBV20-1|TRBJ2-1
CSASRLAHHNEQFF
TGCAGTGCTAGTCGGCTAGCGCACCACAATGAGCAGTTCTTC
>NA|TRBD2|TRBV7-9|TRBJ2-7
CASSKLASPYEQYF
TGTGCCAGCAGCAAACTAGCGTCCCCCTACGAGCAGTACTTC
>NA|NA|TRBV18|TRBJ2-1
CASSPPGGANLWNEQFF
TGTGCCAGCTCACCACCGGGGGGGGCAAATTTGTGGAATGAGCAGTTCTTC